Listed below are T cell receptor beta chains from one sample, sequenced in a study of T cells in Graves' hyperthyroidism and ophthalmopathy. MiXCR, run by TCRdb on the multiplex PCR reads, gives a single entry per CDR3 protein. The table has 530,000 or so distinct CDR3 sequences, approximately 25% seen once. Specimen: blood. The receptor set was obtained from a woman in her 30s with Graves' ophthalmopathy. The CDR3 runs from the conserved cysteine through the conserved F or W. Expanded clones get a size class; other rows say once, few or many, or leave the size out.

abundance: .
j_gene: TRBJ2-7
v_gene: TRBV3-1
CDR3aa: CASSHGTSGEQYF

abundance: .
j_gene: TRBJ1-6
v_gene: TRBV7-3
CDR3aa: CASSLESISPLHF

abundance: few
j_gene: TRBJ2-7
v_gene: TRBV20-1
CDR3aa: CSAPFYSGTYEQYF

abundance: .
j_gene: TRBJ1-3
v_gene: TRBV15
CDR3aa: CATSSQGRTGNTIYF

abundance: many
j_gene: TRBJ1-2
v_gene: TRBV19
CDR3aa: CASSARTNFYGYTF

abundance: many
j_gene: TRBJ2-3
v_gene: TRBV19
CDR3aa: CASSCTGGILTDTQYF

abundance: many
j_gene: TRBJ1-5
v_gene: TRBV19
CDR3aa: CASSKAVNQPQHF

abundance: many
j_gene: TRBJ2-7
v_gene: TRBV11-2
CDR3aa: CASSLVVGGYEQYF

abundance: many
j_gene: TRBJ2-5
v_gene: TRBV7-9
CDR3aa: CASSSIGTGSLETQYF

abundance: .
j_gene: TRBJ1-5
v_gene: TRBV6-4
CDR3aa: CASSYNTHAQPQHF